This T cell receptor (beta chain) stems from a study of molecular identifiers for immune sequencing clone quantification. Researchers sorted naive CD8 T cells as cells that were CD8+CD4-CCR7+CD45RA+. Study findings and constraints: Over 99% of CMV-specific effector molecules, but under 1% of naive ones, were in clones above 20 copies.

Previously described methods and listed TCR primers were used for bulk TCR libraries. Each CDR3 protein gets one entry after TCRdb re-called the PCR reads with MiXCR. This sample carries some 11,000 distinct CDR3 sequences, around 17% of them seen once, and the ten largest clones take 1.5% to 2%. Germline CDR1 is LGHNA and CDR2 is YSLEER. This CDR3 contains 14 residues. Trimming removed 3 bases at V and 4 bases at J, with 11 bases between. This clonotype occurred many times. The antigen is unknown. Input material: naive CD8+ T cells from blood, with Jurkat cell RNA spiked in. Sample subset: FACS-sorted CD8+CD4-CCR7+CD45RA+ naive T cells. This chain connects TRBV4-3 to TRBJ2-3; D call uncertain. The clonotype comes from a human donor in good health. Some libraries in this study had Jurkat cell RNA spiked in. CDR3 region: CASSQKTLADTQYF. The CDR3 DNA is TGCGCCAGCAGCCAGAAGACTTTAGCAGATACGCAGTATTTT.